These T cell receptor beta chains were read from a single sample in a study of OX40 agonist ivuxolimab in advanced cancers. Libraries were prepared by immunoSEQ multiplex PCR; TCRdb keeps only in-frame clonotypes and omits some of them. The sample consists of approximately 70,000 clones, roughly 84% of them appearing once. Sequenced material: CD4+ or CD8+ T cells sorted from blood, taken in a trial of the OX40 agonist ivuxolimab. These receptors all stem from an adult with an advanced solid tumor such as melanoma, head and neck, liver or kidney cancer. CDR3s include the opening cysteine and the closing phenylalanine or tryptophan.

>TRBJ2-7|TRBV5-4
CASSSPGQGKGAYEQYF
>TRBJ1-1|TRBV18
CASSPYSGLSTEAFF
>TRBJ2-7|TRBV19
CASSLRTVSYEQYF
>TRBJ2-1|TRBV5-1
CASSFGTGGRNEQFF
>TRBJ2-7|TRBV6-5
CATFGPPSYEQYF
>TRBJ1-3|TRBV29-1
CSARGQGDISSGNTIYF
>TRBJ1-5|TRBV10-3
CAISDPGTPSNQPQHF
>TRBJ1-3|TRBV7-2
CASSLGRGAAGNTIYF
>TRBJ1-6|TRBV7-2
CASSPGTGWDSPLHF
>TRBJ1-2|TRBV14
CASSYRGQSYGYTF
>TRBJ1-6|TRBV10-3
CAISRTGGNSPLHF
>TRBJ1-6|TRBV2
CASKPGTGNNSPLHF
>TRBJ2-1|TRBV2
CASSEWRGSGYNEQFF
>TRBJ2-7|TRBV5-4
CASSLGGTIYEQYF
>TRBJ2-1|TRBV19
CASSFERDVYNEQFF
>TRBJ2-7|TRBV2
CASSDGRAPYEQYF
>TRBJ2-1|TRBV4-1
CASSQLGLAGGSSYNEQFF
>TRBJ2-1|TRBV28
CASSPGLAEYNEQFF
>TRBJ2-5|TRBV18
CASSPLAGGPKETQYF
>TRBJ1-2|TRBV7-2
CASSLGPGQGQNGYTF
>TRBJ1-1|TRBV2
CASSPNRANTEAFF
>TRBJ2-5|TRBV28
CASSLGWTGGLETQYF
>TRBJ1-1|TRBV5-1
CASSRAGGNTEAFF
>TRBJ2-4|TRBV7-6
CASSLEAGAGNIQYF
>TRBJ2-7|TRBV4-2
CASSQVGYEQYF
>TRBJ2-1|TRBV18
CASSPPAGFTYNEQFF
>TRBJ2-7|TRBV6-6
CASTKGAGAPEQYF
>TRBJ2-1|TRBV29-1
CSGRVRSYNEQFF
>TRBJ2-7|TRBV6-5
CASSSGNGRWYF
>TRBJ2-7|TRBV28
CASSRGPFYEQYF
>TRBJ2-7|TRBV29-1
CSVAGPMPDAYEQYF
>TRBJ1-2|TRBV10-3
CAISAQGYGYTF
>TRBJ1-5|TRBV19
CASSRFGTGGNQPQHF
>TRBJ2-1|TRBV23-1
CASSQSRGPPEDEQFF
>TRBJ1-4|TRBV28
CASSLRRAKLFF
>TRBJ2-1|TRBV27
CASSSRGALYEQFF
>TRBJ2-3|TRBV29-1
CSVGLAGVSATQYF
>TRBJ1-5|TRBV7-2
CASSLAGGQGNQPQHF
>-|TRBV27
CASSLGPGETVYEQYF
>TRBJ1-1|TRBV5-1
CASSLGQRGTEAFF
>TRBJ2-7|TRBV4-2
CASSLGLPAYEQYF
>TRBJ2-7|TRBV5-1
CASFLSPGQGMSEQYF
>TRBJ1-1|TRBV5-1
CASSLQGTIANTEAFF
>TRBJ2-5|TRBV5-6
CASSLTQGAGSETQYF
>TRBJ1-4|TRBV18
CASSPRTEGSEKLFF
>TRBJ1-1|TRBV9
CASSVLRGTSEAFF
>TRBJ2-7|TRBV9
CASSVGPAGGREQYF
>TRBJ1-1|TRBV5-1
CASSLFPGLTGTEAFF
>TRBJ1-4|TRBV5-1
CASSPYRVEVEKLFF
>TRBJ2-2|TRBV19
CASSRGQPTGELFF
>TRBJ2-5|TRBV5-1
CASSLPSFQETQYF
>TRBJ2-7|TRBV6-1
CAASVQRVGEQYF
>TRBJ2-5|TRBV28
CASSKSGSGETQYF
>TRBJ2-7|TRBV28
CASISGTTSYEQYF